One and the same sample provided the 30 T cell receptor beta chains below, sequenced in a study of regulatory T cells in long-lasting Graves disease. Building the TCR beta libraries relied on iRepertoire HTBI primers, and CDR3 regions underwent Arm-PCR. In TCRdb, the multiplex PCR reads were re-called with MiXCR into one record per CDR3 protein. The table includes about 620,000 distinct CDR3 sequences, 15% to 20% detected once. Time point defined: newly diagnosed GD, antithyroid drugs for less than 3 months. PBMC-extracted RNA yielded the TCR library. A further study also used this sample, focusing on T cells in Graves' hyperthyroidism and ophthalmopathy.

Sequencing was performed on peripheral blood mononuclear cells (PBMCs), taken at new diagnosis, from a patient treated with antithyroid drugs. All receptors come from a woman aged 30 to 39 with Graves disease.

This clonotype was seen more than once but under ten times. J is TRBJ2-5 and V is TRBV19; D unclear. This CDR3 has 14 amino acids. The V gene lost 5 bases and the J gene lost 0 bases, with 10 bases spanning the gap. The germline V gene encodes CDR1 LNHDA and CDR2 SQIVND (reference sequence). In nucleotides, the CDR3 is TGTGCCAGTAGTTCCTCGACAAACCAAGAGACCCAGTACTTC. It codes for CASSSSTNQETQYF.

This sequence joins TRBV5-6 and TRBJ2-1; possible D gene TRBD2, 5 bases. The ends were cut back, 8 bases at V and 8 bases at J, with 14 bases in the middle. CDR1 is SGHDT, CDR2 YYEEEE, per germline. The CDR3 contains 12 residues. CDR3 nucleotides: TGTGCCAGTTCGGGGAGCTTCCATGAGCAGTTCTTC. Amino acids: CASSGSFHEQFF. Filled out from reference TRBV5-6 and TRBJ2-1, the complete variable domain reads DAGVTQSPTHLIKTRGQQVTLRCSPKSGHDTVSWYQQALGQGPQFIFQYYEEEERQRGNFPDRFSGHQFPNYSSELNVNALLLGDSALYLCASSGSFHEQFFGPGTRLTVL.

The chain recombines TRBV5-1 with TRBJ1-1; the D is unclear. The germline V and J ends were trimmed by 0 bases and 2 bases, with 14 bases remaining between them. There are 16 residues in the CDR3. CDR1 is SGHRS, CDR2 YFSETQ, per germline. The CDR3 DNA sequence: TGCGCCAGCAGCTTGGGACACCAAATGGGCAACACTGAAGCTTTCTTT. Translation gives CASSLGHQMGNTEAFF.

This clonotype was found a few times. The rearrangement links TRBV5-1 to TRBJ1-2, with D perhaps TRBD1 (6 bases). The CDR3 extends over 14 amino acids. CDR1 is SGHRS and CDR2 is YFSETQ in the germline V gene. The ends were cut back, 5 bases at V and 6 bases at J, with 17 bases in the middle. CDR3 bases: TGCGCCAGCAGTTCAACAGGGTACCGTCATGGCTACACCTTC. This sequence encodes CASSSTGYRHGYTF.

The rearrangement joins TRBV20-1 to TRBJ2-1; D gene ambiguous. From germline, CDR1 is DFQATT and CDR2 SNEGSKA (reference sequence). The CDR3 covers 16 residues. Trimming removed 0 bases from V and 10 bases from J, with 22 bases in between. CDR3 sequence (DNA): TGCAGTGCTAGAGATCAGGCTATTGGGCGCTCCTACGAGCAGTTCTTC. It translates to CSARDQAIGRSYEQFF.

In nucleotides, the CDR3 is TGCGCCAGCAGCCGGACGGGACAGTCCGGCGGGGGAGGTGGCGGGGAGCTGTTTTTT. Protein sequence: CASSRTGQSGGGGGGELFF. This chain joins TRBV5-1 and TRBJ2-2; D is perhaps TRBD1 or TRBD2 (7 bases each). Germline V gives CDR1 SGHRS, CDR2 YFSETQ. V was trimmed by 4 bases and J by 7 bases, leaving 29 bases between them. The length of the CDR3 is 19 residues.

This sequence joins TRBV30 and TRBJ1-2; D remains unclear. Looked up from germline, CDR1 is GTSNPN and CDR2 is SVGIG (reference sequence). CDR3 length: 13 residues. Trimming pared 5 bases from V and 4 bases from J, leaving 14 bases between. DNA for the CDR3: TGTGCCTGGTCCCGGCCAGAAGGCTATGGCTACACCTTC. It encodes CAWSRPEGYGYTF. Using reference TRBV30 and TRBJ1-2 for the parts outside the CDR3, the full variable domain is SQTIHQWPATLVQPVGSPLSLECTVEGTSNPNLYWYRQAAGRGLQLLFYSVGIGQISSEVPQNLSASRPQDRQFILSSKKLLLSDSGFYLCAWSRPEGYGYTFGSGTRLTVV.

The chain joins TRBV12-3 or TRBV12-4 to TRBJ1-1, with D hard to call. Trimming removed 6 bases at V and 8 bases at J, with 10 bases between. The CDR3 has 11 residues. The CDR3 region is CASRALWEAFF. The CDR3 bases are TGTGCCAGCAGAGCCCTCTGGGAAGCTTTCTTT.

The rearrangement links TRBV24-1 to TRBJ2-3, with 8 bases matching TRBD1. Germline V CDR1 and CDR2: KGHDR, SFDVKD. The CDR3 is 16 amino acids. The V gene end was trimmed by 5 bases and the J gene end by 3 bases; junction bases not matched to a gene: 9. The CDR3 reads CATSGRDRKGTDTQYF. For the CDR3, the DNA is TGTGCCACCAGTGGCCGGGACAGGAAAGGTACAGATACGCAGTATTTT.

The gene calls are TRBV30 and TRBJ1-4; TRBD1 is a possible D gene (6 bases). Trimming pared 5 bases from V and 4 bases from J, leaving 11 bases between. The CDR3 is 13 amino acids. In germline, CDR1 is GTSNPN, CDR2 SVGIG (reference sequence). The CDR3: CAWGGQSNEKLFF. Here the CDR3 DNA reads TGTGCCTGGGGAGGACAGAGTAATGAAAAACTGTTTTTT. The full variable domain, with the rest looked up from reference TRBV30 and TRBJ1-4, is SQTIHQWPATLVQPVGSPLSLECTVEGTSNPNLYWYRQAAGRGLQLLFYSVGIGQISSEVPQNLSASRPQDRQFILSSKKLLLSDSGFYLCAWGGQSNEKLFFGSGTQLSVL.

This clonotype came up many times. The genes are TRBV19 and TRBJ1-2, with 8 positions matching TRBD1. V shed 3 bases and J 4 bases; nucleotides not matched to a gene: 7. This CDR3 is 15 amino acids long. Germline lookup yields CDR1 LNHDA and CDR2 SQIVND (reference sequence). The CDR3 spells CASSIGQGAAYGYTF. CDR3 bases: TGTGCCAGTAGTATCGGCCAGGGGGCTGCCTATGGCTACACCTTC.

This clonotype was picked up many times. CDR3 in amino acids: CSVAAQGAPRETQYF. In DNA form, the CDR3 reads TGCAGCGTTGCCGCACAGGGGGCGCCGAGGGAGACCCAGTACTTC. V usage is TRBV29-1 and J usage is TRBJ2-5, with 9 nucleotides matching TRBD1. The CDR3 runs to 15 residues. Germline V gene sequence: CDR1 SQVTM, CDR2 ANQGSEA. Unmatched junction bases numbered 11, after V lost 4 bases and J lost 5 bases.

Worth noting for this clonotype: A much larger clone lies one base from this, so it may be a read error. V usage is TRBV20-1 and J usage is TRBJ2-1; possibly TRBD2 for D (5 bases). The CDR3 has 14 residues. From germline, CDR1 is DFQATT and CDR2 SNEGSKA (reference sequence). The chain's CDR3 is CSAVRAGLSNGQFF. CDR3 coding DNA: TGCAGTGCAGTTAGGGCGGGTCTGAGTAATGGGCAGTTCTTC.

This clonotype was seen many times. This chain connects TRBV2 to TRBJ1-5, with D maybe TRBD1 (6 bases). Trimming took 2 bases from V and 5 from J, leaving 28 bases between them. The CDR3 loop spans 20 amino acids. Per the germline V gene, CDR1 is SNHLY and CDR2 is FYNNEI. CDR3 DNA sequence: TGTGCCAGCAGTGAACCCTGTCGACGTTGGACAGTTATCTTCGATCAGCCCCAGCATTTT. Translation gives CASSEPCRRWTVIFDQPQHF.

The V gene is TRBV27, the J gene TRBJ2-3; D assignment may be TRBD1 or TRBD2 (5 bases each). This CDR3 is built from 15 residues. Germline lookup yields CDR1 MNHEY and CDR2 SMNVEV (reference sequence). Trimming left V 6 bases short and J 2 bases short, with 15 bases between. The CDR3 DNA follows: TGTGCCAGCAGCCCGCCGGGACGGCTCACAGATACGCAGTATTTT. As protein: CASSPPGRLTDTQYF.

This clonotype was counted many times. The chain is built from TRBV2 and TRBJ1-2; D uncertain. Trimming cost V 4 bases and J 8 bases, with 20 bases left between them. CDR1 and CDR2 (germline): SNHLY, FYNNEI. The CDR3 spans 15 residues. CDR3 bases: TGTGCCAGCAGTGCGGTTTACGGTGGGCCCGCGGGCTACACCTTC. Translation: CASSAVYGGPAGYTF. Full variable domain (missing parts from reference TRBV2 and TRBJ1-2): EPEVTQTPSHQVTQMGQEVILRCVPISNHLYFYWYRQILGQKVEFLVSFYNNEISEKSEIFDDQFSVERPDGSNFTLKIRSTKLEDSAMYFCASSAVYGGPAGYTFGSGTRLTVV.

The sample holds a few counts of this clonotype. This chain uses TRBV15 with TRBJ2-7; 9 bases agree with TRBD2. Trimming took 5 bases from V and 4 from J; bases not matched to a gene: 12. There are 16 residues in the CDR3. Germline CDR1 LNHNV, CDR2 YYDKDF (reference sequence). The CDR3 DNA reads as TGTGCCACCAGCGGACTAGCGAGCTATTCCCTGTACGAGCAGTACTTC. Amino acids: CATSGLASYSLYEQYF.

This clonotype showed up many times. The chain has TRBV11-2 and TRBJ1-2; D is perhaps TRBD1 (6 bases). Germline V gives CDR1 SGHAT, CDR2 FQNNGV. V lost 5 bases and J 11 bases, leaving 12 bases between the germline ends. The CDR3 has 11 residues. CDR3 sequence (DNA): TGTGCCAGCAGCGCATCACAGGGATACACCTTC. Protein sequence: CASSASQGYTF.

The chain joins TRBV2 to TRBJ2-2; 7 bases align to TRBD2. From germline, CDR1 is SNHLY and CDR2 FYNNEI. V lost 6 bases and J lost 1; bases outside the gene matches: 11. The CDR3 totals 17 residues. CDR3 bases: TGTGCCAGCAGGGGTCCCCTGGCGGGGGTGAACACCGGGGAGCTGTTTTTT. Its protein is CASRGPLAGVNTGELFF.

In its sample, this clonotype was seen many times. The chain recombines TRBV12-3 or TRBV12-4 with TRBJ1-6, with D possibly TRBD1 on 5 matching bases. The CDR3 is made up of 16 amino acids. Trimming left V 4 bases short and J 5 bases short, with 15 bases between. The CDR3 spells CASSSLRGGNNSPLHF. DNA for the CDR3: TGTGCCAGCAGTTCCCTACGGGGGGGAAATAATTCACCCCTCCACTTT.

This clonotype was counted ten times or more. V gene TRBV7-9 combines with J gene TRBJ2-3; 8 nucleotides match TRBD1. Per the germline V gene, CDR1 is SEHNR and CDR2 is FQNEAQ (reference sequence). Losses at the gene ends were 5 bases for V and 2 bases for J; bases not matched to a gene: 9. The CDR3 runs 16 residues. CDR3 sequence reads: CASSPPDRGITDTQYF. CDR3 bases: TGTGCCAGCAGCCCGCCAGACAGGGGAATCACAGATACGCAGTATTTT. The full variable domain, completed using reference TRBV7-9 and TRBJ2-3, is DTGVSQNPRHKITKRGQNVTFRCDPISEHNRLYWYRQTLGQGPEFLTYFQNEAQLEKSRLLSDRFSAERPKGSFSTLEIQRTEQGDSAMYLCASSPPDRGITDTQYFGPGTRLTVL.

This clonotype was seen ten or more times. This chain links TRBV11-1 with TRBJ1-2; D is undetermined. The germline V gene encodes CDR1 SGHAT and CDR2 FQDESV (reference sequence). Trimming removed 3 bases from V and 0 bases from J, with 8 bases in between. The CDR3 runs to 14 residues. For the CDR3, the DNA is TGTGCCAGCAGCTTCAACACGGCTAACTATGGCTACACCTTC. This encodes CASSFNTANYGYTF.

This clonotype occurred once. The chain links TRBV2 to TRBJ1-2; D call uncertain. The germline CDR1 and CDR2 sequences are SNHLY and FYNNEI. The CDR3 has 13 amino acids. Trimming removed 5 bases from V and 7 bases from J, with 14 bases in between. Written as DNA, the CDR3 is TGTGCCAGCAGTAGTGGGCCAGCACCTGGCTACACCTTC. This sequence encodes CASSSGPAPGYTF.

This clonotype has just a few counts. The chain employs TRBV18 and TRBJ2-7; no reliable D call. Germline-derived CDR1 and CDR2 are KGHSH and LQKENI. CDR3 length: 17 amino acids. Trimming took 3 bases from V and 3 from J, leaving 21 bases between them. The CDR3 coding sequence is TGTGCCAGCTCACCCCTCAAGCGACCGCTTATCGGCTACGAGCAGTACTTC. Translating gives CASSPLKRPLIGYEQYF.

V gene TRBV11-2 combines with J gene TRBJ2-7, with 10 bases fitting TRBD2. This CDR3 is 14 amino acids long. The V gene's germline CDR1 is SGHAT and CDR2 FQNNGV. J lost 2 bases, V lost 6 bases, and 4 bases had no gene match. CDR3 sequence reads: CASRGLAQPYEQYF. CDR3 DNA: TGTGCCAGCAGGGGACTAGCGCAACCCTACGAGCAGTACTTC.

The chain carries TRBV7-2 and TRBJ2-3, with D unclear. The CDR3 sequence is 16 residues long. The V end was cut by 5 bases, the J end by 0 bases, with 15 bases between. The germline CDR1 and CDR2 sequences are SGHTA and FQGNSA. The CDR3 DNA reads TGTGCCAGCAGCAGGAAACAGAGACAAAGCACAGATACGCAGTATTTT. This gives the protein CASSRKQRQSTDTQYF.

This clonotype was recorded many times. This chain links TRBV28 with TRBJ1-2, with 10 bases lining up with TRBD1. J was trimmed by 4 bases and V by 4 bases; bases with no gene match: 6. CDR3 length: 15 amino acids. In germline, CDR1 is MDHEN, CDR2 SYDVKM. Here the CDR3 reads CASSYPDRGSYGYTF. The DNA for the CDR3 is TGTGCCAGCAGTTATCCGGACAGGGGGTCCTATGGCTACACCTTC.

The chain combines TRBV7-2 with TRBJ2-7; possible D gene TRBD2, 5 bases. CDR1 and CDR2 from the germline V gene are SGHTA and FQGNSA. The CDR3 consists of 16 residues. The V end was cut by 5 bases, the J end by 3 bases, with 20 bases between. CDR3 coding DNA: TGTGCCAGCAGCCAAGCCCTTCAGTGGGAGAACTACGAGCAGTACTTC. As protein: CASSQALQWENYEQYF.

Regarding this clonotype: The final CDR3 position lacks the conserved phenylalanine or tryptophan, pointing to a likely read error. This chain connects TRBV25-1 to TRBJ2-1, with D unresolved. The CDR3 runs 11 residues. The V end lost 4 bases, the J end lost 7 bases, and 5 bases lay between the germline ends. Germline loops: CDR1 MGHDK, CDR2 SYGVNS. This CDR3 reads CASSVGNEQFL. The CDR3, as DNA: TGTGCCAGCAGTGTAGGGAATGAGCAGTTCCTC.

This clonotype was seen more than once but under ten times. The J gene is TRBJ1-3, the V gene TRBV11-2; the D is unclear. The V end lost 4 bases, the J end lost 3 bases, and 16 bases lay between the germline ends. The CDR3 has 16 residues. The germline V gene encodes CDR1 SGHAT and CDR2 FQNNGV. This CDR3 reads CASSSNRLAGGNTIYF. CDR3 nucleotide sequence: TGTGCCAGCAGCTCAAACCGACTGGCCGGTGGAAACACCATATATTTT.